These T cell receptor beta chains were read from a single sample in a study of cytomegalovirus exposure and HLA in healthy donors. Profiled with immunoSEQ multiplex PCR; TCRdb holds only in-frame clones, not every one. This sample has 130,000 or so clones; around 8.5% occur once, and the top ten carry 5% to 6%. Material for sequencing was PBMCs. These receptors all stem from a man in his forties in good health and CMV-seronegative. Both conserved end residues are part of each CDR3. The D gene is left open where the match is weak. For some rows the clone size is stated as once, few or many, or as a class when expanded; others skip it.

j_call | d_call | v_call | clone_size | cdr3_nt | cdr3_aa
TRBJ2-1 | TRBD1 | TRBV6-5 | - | TGTGCCAGCAGTTACCCGGGACAGAAAAATGAGCAGTTCTTC | CASSYPGQKNEQFF
TRBJ1-1 | TRBD1 | TRBV20-1 | few | TGCAGTGCTCCACAGGGGTACGAAGCTTTCTTT | CSAPQGYEAFF
TRBJ2-7 | - | TRBV11-2 | few | TGTGCCAGCAGCTTAGAAGGGAGGAGCTCCTACGAGCAGTACTTC | CASSLEGRSSYEQYF
TRBJ1-1 | - | TRBV28 | - | TGTGCCAGCAAGAGGCGGAACACTGAAGCTTTCTTT | CASKRRNTEAFF
TRBJ2-5 | - | TRBV6-1 | few | TGTGCCAGCAGCTTACCGAGAGGGAATCAAGAGACCCAGTACTTC | CASSLPRGNQETQYF
TRBJ2-7 | - | TRBV19 | - | TGTGCCAGTAGTATGAGGGGGAGCGAGCAGTACTTC | CASSMRGSEQYF
TRBJ2-6 | - | TRBV27 | - | TGTGCCAGCAGTTTGAGTCGTTTGGGGGCCAACGTCCTGACTTTC | CASSLSRLGANVLTF
TRBJ1-5 | - | TRBV15 | few | TGTGCCACCAGCCCCACATCGACAGGCAATAATCAGCCCCAGCATTTT | CATSPTSTGNNQPQHF
TRBJ2-5 | TRBD2 | TRBV19 | few | TGTGCCAGTAGTCCCTGGACTAGCGGGGGGCAAGAGACCCAGTACTTC | CASSPWTSGGQETQYF
TRBJ1-2 | TRBD1 | TRBV9 | - | TGTGCCAGCAGCGCAGGGGGTCTCTATGGCTACACCTTC | CASSAGGLYGYTF
TRBJ1-5 | - | TRBV6-5 | few | TGTGCCAGCAAGGACAGCTCTAATCAGCCCCAGCATTTT | CASKDSSNQPQHF
TRBJ1-4 | TRBD1 | TRBV4-2 | - | TGTGCCAGCAGCCAGAACAGGGGCGCCGGCGTAAAACTGTTTTTT | CASSQNRGAGVKLFF
TRBJ2-2 | - | TRBV5-4 | - | TGTGCCAGCAGCCGGACAGAGAACACCGGGGAGCTGTTTTTT | CASSRTENTGELFF
TRBJ2-1 | - | TRBV10-3 | - | TGTGCCATCAGTGGTCCCGGAGGCAGTGAGCAGTTCTTC | CAISGPGGSEQFF
TRBJ2-1 | TRBD2 | TRBV7-2 | - | TGTGCCAGCAGCTTGTCGGGGGGGCGGGGGAGTGAGCAGTTCTTC | CASSLSGGRGSEQFF
TRBJ2-3 | TRBD2 | TRBV7-2 | few | TGTGCCAGCAGCCAGGGGGGGGCTAGCGGGGGAACAGATACGCAGTATTTT | CASSQGGASGGTDTQYF
TRBJ2-3 | - | TRBV9 | few | TGTGCCAGCAGCGCCCACTCCTCGGGAAGGGGCACAGATACGCAGTATTTT | CASSAHSSGRGTDTQYF
TRBJ2-1 | TRBD2 | TRBV4-3 | - | TGCGCCAGCAGCCAAGAAGGGGACTACTCCTACAATGAGCAGTTCTTC | CASSQEGDYSYNEQFF
TRBJ1-4 | - | TRBV7-8 | - | TGTGCCAGCAGCTTAGATGTAGGGGAGGATGAAAAACTGTTTTTT | CASSLDVGEDEKLFF
TRBJ1-5 | - | TRBV4-1 | few | TGCGCCAGCAGCCCTTACGCGGGGGTTAGCAATCAGCCCCAGCATTTT | CASSPYAGVSNQPQHF
TRBJ2-1 | - | TRBV6-5 | few | TGTGCCAGCAGTTCGATAGGGGTAGAGCAGTTCTTC | CASSSIGVEQFF
TRBJ2-3 | - | TRBV6-5 | few | TGTGCCAGCAGACCCAGGAGCACAGATACGCAGTATTTT | CASRPRSTDTQYF
TRBJ1-3 | - | TRBV27 | - | TGTGCCAGCAGTTTAAGGACTCCCAGTGGAAACACCATATATTTT | CASSLRTPSGNTIYF
TRBJ2-7 | - | TRBV6-5 | - | TGTGCCAGCAGCCTTAGCGGGACAGCTTCCTACGAGCAGTACTTC | CASSLSGTASYEQYF
TRBJ1-1 | - | TRBV19 | few | TGTGCCAGTAGTATAGGGTGGCTGGACACTGAAGCTTTCTTT | CASSIGWLDTEAFF
TRBJ1-6 | TRBD1 | TRBV4-1 | - | TGCGCCAGCAGCCCCCTGGCAGGGGGCTATAATTCACCCCTCCACTTT | CASSPLAGGYNSPLHF
TRBJ2-7 | - | TRBV21-1 | - | TGTGCCAGCAGCAAAGATAGGGCTAGCGGGGGGACCGAGCAGTACTTC | CASSKDRASGGTEQYF
TRBJ2-7 | TRBD1 | TRBV5-1 | few | TGCGCCAGCAGCTTAACAGGGGACGAGCAGTACTTC | CASSLTGDEQYF
TRBJ1-3 | - | TRBV28 | - | TGTGCCAGCAGTTTCGGGGGGCCTTATGGAAACACCATATATTTT | CASSFGGPYGNTIYF
TRBJ2-5 | - | TRBV7-2 | few | TGTGCCAGCAGCTTTCTAGGTCGAGAGACCCAGTACTTC | CASSFLGRETQYF
TRBJ2-1 | TRBD2 | TRBV6-5 | - | TGTGCCAGCAGTTTTAGCGGGGGGGGGAATGAGCAGTTCTTC | CASSFSGGGNEQFF
TRBJ2-4 | - | TRBV2 | - | TGTGCCAGCAGGCCGGGAGCCCGGAGTACCAAAAACATTCAGTACTTC | CASRPGARSTKNIQYF
TRBJ1-2 | - | TRBV5-4 | - | TGTGCCAGCAGCTCCCAACAGCCCTATGGCTACACCTTC | CASSSQQPYGYTF
TRBJ2-6 | TRBD2 | TRBV5-1 | - | TGCGCCAGCAACCCGAATGGGGGGGCTGGGGCCAACGTCCTGACTTTC | CASNPNGGAGANVLTF
TRBJ1-2 | TRBD1 | TRBV19 | - | TGTGCCAGTAGTCCCGGGACAGGGCTCTATGGCTACACCTTC | CASSPGTGLYGYTF
TRBJ2-7 | TRBD1 | TRBV9 | - | TGTGCCAGCAGCATGGGGGACAGCGCCTACGAGCAGTACTTC | CASSMGDSAYEQYF
TRBJ1-1 | - | TRBV14 | few | TGTGCCAGCAGCCTAAGGGGGGGCAGCCTTATGAACACTGAAGCTTTCTTT | CASSLRGGSLMNTEAFF
TRBJ2-1 | - | TRBV5-1 | - | TGCGCCAGCAGCTTCCGGACAGATGAGCAGTTCTTC | CASSFRTDEQFF
TRBJ2-5 | TRBD2 | TRBV30 | - | TGTGCCTGGAGCGGCGCGGGGGGGCGCGAGACCCAGTACTTC | CAWSGAGGRETQYF
TRBJ2-2 | - | TRBV27 | - | TGTGCCAGCAGTACACTAAACCAGCCCGGGGAGCTGTTTTTT | CASSTLNQPGELFF
TRBJ2-2 | - | TRBV9 | once | TGTGCCAGCAGCGTAGCTCCCACCGGGGAGCTGTTTTTT | CASSVAPTGELFF
TRBJ1-2 | - | TRBV7-6 | - | TGTGCCAGCAGCTCTGCGGAGGTCTATGGCTACACCTTC | CASSSAEVYGYTF
TRBJ2-1 | - | TRBV9 | - | TGTGCCAGCAGCGCCGGATGGGAGGTTTACAATGAGCAGTTCTTC | CASSAGWEVYNEQFF
TRBJ2-5 | - | TRBV4-3 | - | TGCGCCAGCAGCCCAGGAGAGACCCAGTACTTC | CASSPGETQYF
TRBJ2-3 | - | TRBV12-5 | - | TGTGCTAGTGGAGACAGATTCACAGATACGCAGTATTTT | CASGDRFTDTQYF
TRBJ1-2 | - | TRBV28 | few | TGTGCCAGCAGGATCGTGGGGAGCCCTAACTATGGCTACACCTTC | CASRIVGSPNYGYTF
TRBJ2-1 | TRBD2 | TRBV5-1 | - | TGCGCCAGCAGCCAGCCGCCGGGACTAGGGGAGTTCTTC | CASSQPPGLGEFF
TRBJ2-1 | TRBD2 | TRBV15 | few | TGTGCCACCAGCGGACTAGCGGGGGTTCGGACCTACAATGAGCAGTTCTTC | CATSGLAGVRTYNEQFF
TRBJ2-7 | - | TRBV19 | few | TGTGCCAGTAGTATAGGGTTCGAGGCCTACGAGCAGTACTTC | CASSIGFEAYEQYF
TRBJ2-1 | TRBD2 | TRBV9 | few | TGTGCCAGCAGCATTAGCGGGGTGAGGTACAATGAGCAGTTCTTC | CASSISGVRYNEQFF
TRBJ1-3 | - | TRBV19 | few | TGTGCCAGTAGTATTGTAGGGGCCAGCTCTGGAAACACCATATATTTT | CASSIVGASSGNTIYF
TRBJ1-5 | TRBD1 | TRBV6-5 | - | TGTGCCAGCAGCCCCAACAGGGGGATCAGTCAGCCCCAGCATTTT | CASSPNRGISQPQHF
TRBJ2-7 | TRBD1 | TRBV27 | few | TGTGCCAGCAGGGGACAGGGGCACTACGAGCAGTACTTC | CASRGQGHYEQYF
TRBJ1-2 | TRBD1 | TRBV10-3 | few | TGTGCCATCAGGCCGGGACAGGGGAGGGGGCCCAACTATGGCTACACCTTC | CAIRPGQGRGPNYGYTF